The 16 T cell receptor beta chains below were found in one sample sequenced in a study. Using its own MiXCR run on the 5' RACE reads, TCRdb lists one record per CDR3 protein. The sample yields 30,000 or so distinct CDR3 sequences, 27% seen once. Treg sorting used a CD4+CD25+CD127-/low gate. The sequencing input was tumor-infiltrating Tregs sorted from the breast tumor. These receptors were taken from a female donor with breast cancer.

V gene TRBV7-6 combines with J gene TRBJ2-7; D remains ambiguous. Per the germline V gene, CDR1 is SGHVS and CDR2 is FNYEAQ. The CDR3 is 13 residues long. The V and J ends lost 2 bases and 6 bases respectively, with 11 bases between them. The CDR3 loop is CASSLTPDREQYF. CDR3 nucleotides: TGTGCCAGCAGCTTAACCCCGGACCGCGAGCAGTACTTC.

This clonotype has ten or more counts. V and J are TRBV7-9 and TRBJ1-4; the match to TRBD1 covers 7 bases. Per the germline V gene, CDR1 is SEHNR and CDR2 is FQNEAQ (reference sequence). V lost 1 base to trimming and J lost 6 bases; unmatched junction nucleotides: 2. This CDR3 spans 14 amino acids. The CDR3 region has the DNA TGTGCCAGCAGCTTAGAGGGGGCAGATGAAAAACTGTTTTTT. Translation: CASSLEGADEKLFF.

This clonotype showed up many times. The chain is built from TRBV7-3 and TRBJ1-1; possible D gene TRBD1, 6 bases. Germline V gene data show CDR1 as SGHTA and CDR2 as FQGTGA. The V gene lost 3 bases and the J gene lost 1 base, with 15 bases spanning the gap. This CDR3 region has 16 residues. In DNA, the CDR3 is TGTGCCAGCAGCTTTAAAGGGGGGGCGGGGAACACTGAAGCTTTCTTT. It specifies CASSFKGGAGNTEAFF. Based on the CDR3 plus reference TRBV7-3 and TRBJ1-1, the full variable domain is GAGVSQTPSNKVTEKGKYVELRCDPISGHTALYWYRQSLGQGPEFLIYFQGTGAADDSGLPNDRFFAVRPEGSVSTLKIQRTERGDSAVYLCASSFKGGAGNTEAFFGQGTRLTVV.

The chain links TRBV9 to TRBJ2-3; a possible D gene is TRBD2 (7 bases). From germline, CDR1 is SGDLS and CDR2 YYNGEE. Trimming pared 3 bases from V and 4 bases from J, leaving 18 bases between. CDR3 length equals 16 residues. The DNA for the CDR3 is TGTGCCAGCAGCGAGTTCCTAGCGGAGGGGGCAGATACGCAGTATTTT. This codes for CASSEFLAEGADTQYF. The whole variable domain, remainder taken from reference TRBV9 and TRBJ2-3, is DSGVTQTPKHLITATGQRVTLRCSPRSGDLSVYWYQQSLDQGLQFLIQYYNGEERAKGNILERFSAQQFPDLHSELNLSSLELGDSALYFCASSEFLAEGADTQYFGPGTRLTVL.

The chain has TRBV9 and TRBJ1-6; D is ambiguous. The V gene's germline CDR1 is SGDLS and CDR2 YYNGEE. The CDR3 extends over 16 amino acids. The ends were cut back, 0 bases at V and 0 bases at J, with 7 bases in the middle. CDR3 protein: CASSVGPGSYNSPLHF. CDR3 in DNA: TGTGCCAGCAGCGTAGGTCCCGGCTCCTATAATTCACCCCTCCACTTT. The whole variable domain, remainder taken from reference TRBV9 and TRBJ1-6, is DSGVTQTPKHLITATGQRVTLRCSPRSGDLSVYWYQQSLDQGLQFLIQYYNGEERAKGNILERFSAQQFPDLHSELNLSSLELGDSALYFCASSVGPGSYNSPLHFGNGTRLTVT.

The J gene is TRBJ2-5, the V gene TRBV25-1; 11 nucleotides match TRBD2. V gave up 3 bases and J gave up 0 bases; unmatched junction bases: 6. Germline loops: CDR1 MGHDK, CDR2 SYGVNS. There are 17 residues in the CDR3. In DNA, the CDR3 is TGTGCCAGCAGTGAGGGGAGACTAGCGGGGAACCAAGAGACCCAGTACTTC. Protein: CASSEGRLAGNQETQYF.

This clonotype was observed a few times. The chain has TRBV19 and TRBJ1-1; a possible D gene is TRBD1 (5 bases). Between the trimmed V and J ends, which lost 7 bases and 5 bases, there was a span of 8 bases. The CDR3 contains 11 residues. Germline loops: CDR1 LNHDA, CDR2 SQIVND (reference sequence). The CDR3 reads CASIGGTEAFF. The CDR3 DNA reads as TGTGCCAGTATTGGGGGTACTGAAGCTTTCTTT.

This clonotype was counted at least ten times. The CDR3 DNA reads TGTGCCAGCAGCCCCTTCGCTGAAGCTTTCTTT. Translation gives CASSPFAEAFF. V and J are TRBV13 and TRBJ1-1; D not certain. Trimming left V 5 bases short and J 6 bases short, with 7 bases between. The germline CDR1 and CDR2 sequences are PRHDT and FYEKMQ (reference sequence). The CDR3 has 11 amino acids.

This clonotype was counted many times. The chain couples TRBV6-5 to TRBJ2-5, with D possibly being TRBD2 (5 bases). V lost 2 bases, J lost 3 bases, and 10 bases lay in between. Per germline, CDR1 MNHEY and CDR2 SVGAGI. This CDR3 region has 14 residues. Here the CDR3 DNA reads TGTGCCAGCAGTTACAACGGGCGGGAAGAGACCCAGTACTTC. It translates to CASSYNGREETQYF.

The sample holds many counts of this clonotype. CDR3 in DNA: TGCAGTGCTAGGGGTCTGTCGGCGAACACCGGGGAGCTGTTTTTT. Translation gives CSARGLSANTGELFF. The rearrangement joins TRBV20-1 to TRBJ2-2; unclear D gene. Deletions cut 3 bases from V and 0 bases from J, with 11 bases between. CDR3 length equals 15 residues. The germline V gene encodes CDR1 DFQATT and CDR2 SNEGSKA (reference sequence).

Sample share makes this clonotype medium-sized (0.01 to 0.1%). The genes are TRBV4-1 and TRBJ2-7, with D possibly TRBD2 on 5 matching bases. Deletions cut 0 bases from V and 2 bases from J, with 17 bases between. CDR1 is MGHRA and CDR2 is YSYEKL in the germline V gene. This CDR3 is built from 17 residues. CDR3 sequence reads: CASSQEGAGLQPYEQYF. The CDR3 DNA reads TGCGCCAGCAGCCAAGAAGGTGCCGGACTCCAGCCCTACGAGCAGTACTTC.

This clonotype has ten or more counts. The V and J genes are TRBV15 and TRBJ2-4; D remains ambiguous. The germline gives CDR1 LNHNV, CDR2 YYDKDF (reference sequence). The CDR3 runs 15 residues. The V end lost 0 bases, the J end lost 6 bases, and 12 bases lay between the germline ends. CDR3 sequence (DNA): TGTGCCACCAGCAGAGATTACAGCGCAGGAAACATTCAGTACTTC. Protein product: CATSRDYSAGNIQYF.

The chain carries TRBV20-1 and TRBJ2-1, with unresolved D. Germline V gene lookup returns CDR1 DFQATT and CDR2 SNEGSKA (reference sequence). This CDR3 spans 13 amino acids. CDR3 nucleotides: TGCAGCCCGGGTCGAAGGTCCTACAATGAGCAGTTCTTC. Protein product: CSPGRRSYNEQFF.

This clonotype was observed a handful of times. This chain uses TRBV4-1 with TRBJ1-1; D gene uncertain. The CDR3 consists of 12 residues. V gave up 1 base and J gave up 4 bases, with 4 bases separating them. Per the germline V gene, CDR1 is MGHRA and CDR2 is YSYEKL. CDR3 coding DNA: TGCGCCAGCAGCCAAGGATTCACTGAAGCTTTCTTT. It specifies CASSQGFTEAFF.

The chain combines TRBV6-2 or TRBV6-3 with TRBJ2-3, with 7 bases aligning to TRBD2. The CDR3 extends over 13 amino acids. The ends lost 6 bases at V and 3 bases at J; junction bases unmatched: 3. CDR1 and CDR2 from the germline V gene are MNHEY and SVGEGT. The CDR3 coding sequence is TGTGCCAGCAGGTCTAGCGGAACAGATACGCAGTATTTT. Amino acid sequence: CASRSSGTDTQYF.

This clonotype was counted a few times. The germline gene is not matched at one end of the junction; a read error may be the cause. The chain links TRBV12-3 or TRBV12-4 to TRBJ2-7, with TRBD2 matching 11 bases. This CDR3 region has 17 residues. The CDR3 coding sequence is TGCGCCAGCAGTTTTGTGCCGGGACTAGCGGTCTCCCACGAGCAGTACTTC. Translation gives CASSFVPGLAVSHEQYF.